Following are 31 T cell receptor beta chains from one sample sequenced in a study of neurological immune-mediated disorders. TCRdb re-called the 5' RACE reads through MiXCR, storing one row per CDR3 protein. The repertoire holds roughly 52,000 distinct CDR3 sequences, with over 5.5% as singletons. Source material: CD4+ T cells from blood. All receptors derive from a woman under 30 with multiple sclerosis.

The sample holds many counts of this clonotype. This sequence joins TRBV10-3 and TRBJ2-7; TRBD2 matches at 7 bases. The V gene's germline CDR1 is ENHRY and CDR2 SYGVKD. Trimming at V came to 4 bases and at J to 5 bases, leaving 2 bases not matched to a gene. This CDR3 contains 12 residues. CDR3 DNA: TGTGCCATCAGTGCCCGGGGGGACGAGCAGTACTTC. It yields the protein CAISARGDEQYF.

This clonotype was seen a few times. This sequence joins TRBV12-3 or TRBV12-4 and TRBJ2-6; no definite D call. V was cut by 3 bases and J by 0 bases, with 3 bases left in between. This CDR3 region has 14 residues. The CDR3, as DNA: TGTGCCAGCAGTTTTCACTCTGGGGCCAACGTCCTGACTTTC. Protein: CASSFHSGANVLTF.

This clonotype was observed at least ten times. The gene calls are TRBV4-3 and TRBJ2-3, with no clear D. The V gene's germline CDR1 is LGHNA and CDR2 YSLEER. There are 13 residues in the CDR3. Trimming took 1 base from V and 5 from J, leaving 7 bases between them. CDR3 coding DNA: TGCGCCAGCAGCCAAGGGCACGGAGATACGCAGTATTTT. Its protein is CASSQGHGDTQYF.

The rearrangement links TRBV6-2 or TRBV6-3 to TRBJ1-1, with D hard to call. In germline, CDR1 is MNHEY, CDR2 SVGEGT. V dropped 5 bases and J dropped 0 bases, with 10 bases sitting between them. The CDR3 extends over 14 amino acids. DNA for the CDR3: TGTGCCAGCAGTCCCGGGCAGGTGAACACTGAAGCTTTCTTT. This translates into CASSPGQVNTEAFF.

This chain uses TRBV14 with TRBJ2-2; the D gene is possibly TRBD1 (5 bases). Germline CDR1 reads SGHDN; CDR2 reads FVKESK. V gave up 4 bases and J gave up 0 bases, with 9 bases separating them. This CDR3 contains 15 residues. Written as DNA, the CDR3 is TGTGCCAGCAGCCCGACAGCTTCGAACACCGGGGAGCTGTTTTTT. Protein product: CASSPTASNTGELFF.

This clonotype was observed many times. The chain uses TRBV28 and TRBJ1-1; TRBD1 agrees at 7 bases. The CDR3 has 14 amino acids. Germline loops: CDR1 MDHEN, CDR2 SYDVKM. V was clipped by 1 base and J by 6 bases; unmatched bases: 5. The CDR3 loop is CASSLFYRGAEAFF. DNA of the CDR3: TGTGCCAGCAGTTTATTTTACAGGGGCGCTGAAGCTTTCTTT.

This clonotype occurred many times. V usage is TRBV28 and J usage is TRBJ1-2; D call uncertain. The V end was cut by 6 bases, the J end by 7 bases, with 6 bases between. Germline CDR1 reads MDHEN; CDR2 reads SYDVKM. The CDR3 totals 10 residues. The CDR3 DNA reads as TGTGCCAGCAGCGGAATTGGCTACACCTTC. Translation: CASSGIGYTF.

This clonotype was detected ten times or more. The chain joins TRBV11-3 to TRBJ2-2, with D hard to call. This CDR3 has 12 residues. Trimming pared 4 bases from V and 10 bases from J, leaving 10 bases between. Looked up from germline, CDR1 is SGHNT and CDR2 is YENEEA. The CDR3 DNA is TGTGCCAGCAGCTCACTGGGCGTGGAGCTGTTTTTT. Translation: CASSSLGVELFF.

This clonotype has ten or more counts. The DNA of the CDR3 is TGCGCCAGCAGCTTAGGTCTAGCTCTTAGCTACCAAGAGACCCAGTACTTC. It codes for CASSLGLALSYQETQYF. V gene TRBV5-1 combines with J gene TRBJ2-5, with a tentative D call TRBD2 (5 bases). The V gene's germline CDR1 is SGHRS and CDR2 YFSETQ. The ends were cut back, 2 bases at V and 0 bases at J, with 17 bases in the middle. This CDR3 spans 17 amino acids.

Ten or more counts support this clonotype. The chain combines TRBV5-1 with TRBJ1-1; 9 bases fit TRBD1. The CDR3 consists of 15 residues. Germline CDR1 reads SGHRS; CDR2 reads YFSETQ. V shed 4 bases, J shed 5 bases, and the junction held 9 bases outside the gene matches. The CDR3, as DNA: TGCGCCAGCAGCCCTGGGACAGGGTGGAGAACTGAAGCTTTCTTT. Translated, it gives CASSPGTGWRTEAFF. Based on the CDR3 plus reference TRBV5-1 and TRBJ1-1, the full variable domain is KAGVTQTPRYLIKTRGQQVTLSCSPISGHRSVSWYQQTPGQGLQFLFEYFSETQRNKGNFPGRFSGRQFSNSRSEMNVSTLELGDSALYLCASSPGTGWRTEAFFGQGTRLTVV.

V and J are TRBV6-5 and TRBJ2-5; possibly TRBD1 for D (5 bases). Germline V gene sequence: CDR1 MNHEY, CDR2 SVGAGI. Trimming pared 7 bases from V and 0 bases from J, leaving 12 bases between. The CDR3 is made up of 14 amino acids. In DNA form, the CDR3 reads TGTGCCAGCAACAGACAGAGCTACCAAGAGACCCAGTACTTC. This encodes CASNRQSYQETQYF.

The sample holds many counts of this clonotype. The CDR3 sequence is CASSPQGGAYNEQFF. The CDR3 DNA sequence: TGTGCCAGCAGTCCTCAGGGAGGGGCCTACAATGAGCAGTTCTTC. V is TRBV28 and J is TRBJ2-1; 7 bases match TRBD2. The CDR3 spans 15 residues. The trim removed 5 bases at V and 2 bases at J, leaving 6 bases unmatched. The germline V gene encodes CDR1 MDHEN and CDR2 SYDVKM.

This clonotype showed up many times. The J gene is TRBJ1-1, the V gene TRBV14; 7 bases are shared with TRBD1. This CDR3 is built from 15 residues. V shed 3 bases and J 2 bases; nucleotides not matched to a gene: 6. From germline, CDR1 is SGHDN and CDR2 FVKESK. The CDR3 reads CASSHPTGPNTEAFF. CDR3 bases: TGTGCCAGCAGCCACCCGACAGGGCCTAACACTGAAGCTTTCTTT. The full variable domain, in which reference TRBV14 and TRBJ1-1 provide the parts outside the CDR3, is EAGVTQFPSHSVIEKGQTVTLRCDPISGHDNLYWYRRVMGKEIKFLLHFVKESKQDESGMPNNRFLAERTGGTYSTLKVQPAELEDSGVYFCASSHPTGPNTEAFFGQGTRLTVV.

This clonotype appeared a few times. The V gene is TRBV20-1, the J gene TRBJ2-1; 10 nucleotides align to TRBD2. The V gene end was trimmed by 0 bases and the J gene end by 4 bases; junction bases not matched to a gene: 3. CDR1 DFQATT and CDR2 SNEGSKA come from the germline V gene (reference sequence). The CDR3 has 15 residues. CDR3 nucleotides: TGCAGTGCTAGAGATCAACTAGCGGGGTACAATGAGCAGTTCTTC. This translates into CSARDQLAGYNEQFF.

This clonotype was counted ten times or more. V and J are TRBV10-2 and TRBJ2-7, with D maybe TRBD1 (6 bases). Germline assignment: CDR1 WSHSY and CDR2 SAAADI. With 3 bases removed from V and 4 bases from J, the gap between germline ends came to 10 bases. The CDR3 totals 13 residues. CDR3 bases: TGCGCCAGCAGTGAAGGCAGGGGTTACGAGCAGTACTTC. Its protein is CASSEGRGYEQYF.

This clonotype was recorded many times. The V call is TRBV6-5, the J call TRBJ1-3; the match to TRBD1 covers 7 bases. V shed 0 bases and J 3 bases; nucleotides not matched to a gene: 2. The CDR3 is 15 amino acids. The germline gives CDR1 MNHEY, CDR2 SVGAGI. CDR3 amino acids: CASSYSRQGGNTIYF. CDR3 in DNA: TGTGCCAGCAGTTACTCGAGACAGGGTGGAAACACCATATATTTT.

This clonotype was counted ten times or more. The chain links TRBV12-3 or TRBV12-4 to TRBJ2-1; 10 positions match TRBD1. The CDR3 is 15 amino acids. Trimming removed 4 bases from V and 3 bases from J; junction bases left unmatched: 3. CDR3 in amino acids: CASSSDRGNYNEQFF. Written as DNA, the CDR3 is TGTGCCAGCAGTTCGGACAGGGGGAACTACAATGAGCAGTTCTTC.

This clonotype has just a few counts. The DNA for the CDR3 is TGTGCCACCTCACCGGGACAGTATCATTTCAACACCATATATTTT. It yields the protein CATSPGQYHFNTIYF. The rearrangement uses TRBV19 and TRBJ1-3; 7 nucleotides line up with TRBD1. This CDR3 has 15 amino acids. Germline trimming cut 10 bases from V and 7 bases from J; bases unmatched to any gene: 16. Germline V CDR1 and CDR2: LNHDA, SQIVND (reference sequence). The whole variable domain, filled in from reference TRBV19 and TRBJ1-3, reads DGGITQSPKYLFRKEGQNVTLSCEQNLNHDAMYWYRQDPGQGLRLIYYSQIVNDFQKGDIAEGYSVSREKKESFPLTVTSAQKNPTAFYLCATSPGQYHFNTIYFGEGSWLTVV.

This clonotype occurred many times. The CDR3 loop reads CSAPSLTGMNTEAFF. The CDR3 DNA is TGCAGTGCTCCCTCTCTTACAGGCATGAACACTGAAGCTTTCTTT. The genes are TRBV20-1 and TRBJ1-1, with D possibly being TRBD1 (5 bases). The germline V gene has CDR1 DFQATT and CDR2 SNEGSKA (reference sequence). The CDR3 covers 15 residues. V shed 5 bases and J shed 0 bases, with 16 bases lying between them.

This clonotype was detected ten times or more. V and J are TRBV28 and TRBJ1-6, with TRBD1 matching 8 bases. CDR1 is MDHEN and CDR2 is SYDVKM in the germline V gene. V lost 3 bases and J lost 7; bases outside the gene matches: 11. The CDR3 has 17 residues. CDR3 bases: TGTGCCAGCAGTTTCCGGACAGGGACCCTAAACAATTCACCCCTCCACTTT. This gives the protein CASSFRTGTLNNSPLHF.

This clonotype was seen ten or more times. The CDR3 sequence is CASSPRPGNTIYF. Here the CDR3 DNA reads TGTGCCAGCAGCCCCAGACCTGGAAACACCATATATTTT. The chain carries TRBV7-2 and TRBJ1-3; no reliable D call. This CDR3 comprises 13 residues. The ends were cut back, 5 bases at V and 2 bases at J, with 7 bases in the middle. In germline, CDR1 is SGHTA, CDR2 FQGNSA.

This clonotype was counted a few times. This chain links TRBV5-4 with TRBJ1-1; D gene unclear. V was clipped by 4 bases and J by 4 bases, with 11 bases between them. In germline, CDR1 is SGHNT, CDR2 YYREEE (reference sequence). This CDR3 region has 13 residues. CDR3 DNA sequence: TGTGCCAGCAGCACCGACACGGTCACTGAAGCTTTCTTT. It codes for CASSTDTVTEAFF.

This clonotype came up many times. The chain couples TRBV29-1 to TRBJ2-5; no clear D gene. The CDR3 is 12 residues long. With 4 bases removed from V and 1 base from J, the gap between germline ends came to 7 bases. The germline CDR1 and CDR2 sequences are SQVTM and ANQGSEA. CDR3 DNA sequence: TGCAGCGTTGTCCGGACCCAAGAGACCCAGTACTTC. Translating gives CSVVRTQETQYF.

The gene calls are TRBV6-6 and TRBJ1-1; D gene unclear. CDR3 length equals 12 residues. V shed 3 bases and J shed 4 bases, with 6 bases lying between them. The germline gives CDR1 MNHNY, CDR2 SVGAGI (reference sequence). The CDR3 protein is CASSYSATEAFF. The CDR3, as DNA: TGTGCCAGCAGTTATTCGGCCACTGAAGCTTTCTTT.

The chain combines TRBV20-1 with TRBJ1-4; D gene unclear. The CDR3 runs 13 residues. Germline CDR1 and CDR2: DFQATT and SNEGSKA (reference sequence). The V end lost 6 bases, the J end lost 6 bases, and 14 bases lay between the germline ends. DNA of the CDR3: TGCAGTGCCATTCCAGAGTGGGATGAAAAACTGTTTTTT. As protein: CSAIPEWDEKLFF.

This clonotype was counted many times. The rearrangement uses TRBV7-6 and TRBJ2-7; possibly TRBD1 or TRBD2 for D (6 bases each). The CDR3 covers 16 residues. The V end was cut by 4 bases, the J end by 6 bases, with 22 bases between. In germline, CDR1 is SGHVS, CDR2 FNYEAQ. CDR3 sequence (DNA): TGTGCCAGCAGCTATGCTCTTTCCGGGGGCGTCTCCGAGCAGTACTTC. It translates to CASSYALSGGVSEQYF.

The sample holds many counts of this clonotype. The chain uses TRBV7-2 and TRBJ1-2; 10 nucleotides match TRBD1. Germline CDR1 is SGHTA and CDR2 is FQGNSA. With V trimmed by 4 bases and J by 10 bases, 9 bases remained unmatched. CDR3 length: 14 amino acids. The CDR3 nucleotides are TGTGCCAGCAGCTCAACGGGACAGGGGACGTTCTACACCTTC. It encodes CASSSTGQGTFYTF.

This clonotype was seen repeatedly, ten times or more. The chain has TRBV28 and TRBJ1-2; D is undetermined. V gave up 6 bases and J gave up 4 bases, with 15 bases separating them. Germline values: CDR1 MDHEN, CDR2 SYDVKM. The CDR3 runs to 14 residues. The DNA for the CDR3 is TGTGCCAGCAGACATGACAATCTGCTCTATGGCTACACCTTC. Its translation is CASRHDNLLYGYTF.

This clonotype was recorded at least ten times. CDR3 sequence reads: CASSQRGRWMYGYTF. The CDR3 DNA sequence: TGTGCCAGCAGCCAACGCGGCAGGTGGATGTATGGCTACACCTTC. The genes are TRBV6-6 and TRBJ1-2; no clear D. Trimming stripped 6 bases from V and 5 bases from J, with 19 bases between. Germline lookup yields CDR1 MNHNY and CDR2 SVGAGI (reference sequence). This CDR3 contains 15 residues.

This clonotype was detected ten times or more. The J gene is TRBJ1-4, the V gene TRBV20-1; 7 positions match TRBD1. CDR1 and CDR2 (germline): DFQATT, SNEGSKA (reference sequence). The CDR3 spans 14 residues. V shed 5 bases and J 2 bases; nucleotides not matched to a gene: 5. CDR3 residues: CSAAPGGTNEKLFF. As DNA, the CDR3 is TGCAGTGCTGCCCCAGGGGGTACTAATGAAAAACTGTTTTTT.

This clonotype appeared many times. The gene calls are TRBV18 and TRBJ2-1; 9 positions match TRBD1. CDR1 and CDR2 from the germline V gene are KGHSH and LQKENI. This CDR3 has 16 amino acids. Germline trimming cut 4 bases from V and 7 bases from J; bases unmatched to any gene: 11. Here the CDR3 DNA reads TGTGCCAGCTCACAGAGGACAGGGGCATTGAGTAATGAGCAGTTCTTC. Its translation is CASSQRTGALSNEQFF.